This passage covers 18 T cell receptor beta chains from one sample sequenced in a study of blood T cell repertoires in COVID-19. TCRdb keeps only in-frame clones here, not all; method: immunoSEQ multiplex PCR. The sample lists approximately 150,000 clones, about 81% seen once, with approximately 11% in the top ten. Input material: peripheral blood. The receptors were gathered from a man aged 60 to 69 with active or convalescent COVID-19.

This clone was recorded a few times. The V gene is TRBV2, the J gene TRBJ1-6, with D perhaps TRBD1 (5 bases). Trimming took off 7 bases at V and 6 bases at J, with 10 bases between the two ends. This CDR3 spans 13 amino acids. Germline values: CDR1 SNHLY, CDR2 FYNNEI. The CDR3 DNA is TGTGCCAGCACCCTGACAGCTAATTCACCCCTCCACTTT. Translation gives CASTLTANSPLHF.

The CDR3 DNA is TGTGCCAGCAGCGTAGGGGACAGGGATGGAAACACCATATATTTT. Translated, it gives CASSVGDRDGNTIYF. The V gene is TRBV9, the J gene TRBJ1-3, with TRBD1 matching over 9 bases. V was pared by 0 bases and J by 3 bases, with 1 base of the junction left unmatched. Per germline, CDR1 SGDLS and CDR2 YYNGEE. The CDR3 is made up of 15 amino acids.

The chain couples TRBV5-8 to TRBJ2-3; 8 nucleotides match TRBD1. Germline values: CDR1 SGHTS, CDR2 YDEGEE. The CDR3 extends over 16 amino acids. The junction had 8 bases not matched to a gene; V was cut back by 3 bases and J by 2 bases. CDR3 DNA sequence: TGTGCCAGCAGCTGGGGACAGGAGTTTTTCACAGATACGCAGTATTTT. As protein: CASSWGQEFFTDTQYF.

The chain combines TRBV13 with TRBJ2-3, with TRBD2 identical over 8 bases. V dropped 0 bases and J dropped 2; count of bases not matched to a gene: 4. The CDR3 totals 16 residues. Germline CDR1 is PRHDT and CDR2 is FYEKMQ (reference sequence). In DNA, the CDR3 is TGTGCCAGCAGCTTAGGACGGGGGGGGACCACAGATACGCAGTATTTT. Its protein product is CASSLGRGGTTDTQYF. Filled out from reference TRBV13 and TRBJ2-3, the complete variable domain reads AAGVIQSPRHLIKEKRETATLKCYPIPRHDTVYWYQQGPGQDPQFLISFYEKMQSDKGSIPDRFSAQQFSDYHSELNMSSLELGDSALYFCASSLGRGGTTDTQYFGPGTRLTVL.

The DNA of the CDR3 is TGTGCCAGCAGCTTGTTCCAGGGGGATTTGGAGACCCAGTACTTC. Translating gives CASSLFQGDLETQYF. The rearrangement links TRBV11-2 to TRBJ2-5; 7 nucleotides agree with TRBD1. The ends lost 3 bases at V and 5 bases at J; junction bases unmatched: 9. From germline, CDR1 is SGHAT and CDR2 FQNNGV. CDR3 size: 15 residues. Looking up the rest from reference TRBV11-2 and TRBJ2-5 gives the full variable domain: EAGVAQSPRYKIIEKRQSVAFWCNPISGHATLYWYQQILGQGPKLLIQFQNNGVVDDSQLPKDRFSAERLKGVDSTLKIQPAKLEDSAVYLCASSLFQGDLETQYFGPGTRLLVL.

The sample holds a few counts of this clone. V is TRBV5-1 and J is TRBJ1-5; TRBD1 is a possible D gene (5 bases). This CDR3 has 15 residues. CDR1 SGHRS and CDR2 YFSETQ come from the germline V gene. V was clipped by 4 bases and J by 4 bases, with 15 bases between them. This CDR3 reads CASSRGGAKNQPQHF. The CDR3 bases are TGCGCCAGCAGCCGAGGAGGGGCGAAAAATCAGCCCCAGCATTTT.

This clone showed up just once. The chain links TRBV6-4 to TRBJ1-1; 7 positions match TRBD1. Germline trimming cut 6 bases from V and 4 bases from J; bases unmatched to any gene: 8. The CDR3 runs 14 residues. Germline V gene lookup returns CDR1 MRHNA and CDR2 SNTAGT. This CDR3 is CASRPDRVGTEAFF. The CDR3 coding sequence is TGTGCCAGCAGACCCGACAGGGTGGGCACTGAAGCTTTCTTT.

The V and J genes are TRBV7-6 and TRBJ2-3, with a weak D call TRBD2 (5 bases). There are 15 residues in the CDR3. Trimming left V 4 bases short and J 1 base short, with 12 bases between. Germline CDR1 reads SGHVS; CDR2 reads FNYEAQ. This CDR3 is CASSSGQRGTDTQYF. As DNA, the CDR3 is TGTGCCAGCAGCTCGGGTCAGAGGGGCACAGATACGCAGTATTTT.

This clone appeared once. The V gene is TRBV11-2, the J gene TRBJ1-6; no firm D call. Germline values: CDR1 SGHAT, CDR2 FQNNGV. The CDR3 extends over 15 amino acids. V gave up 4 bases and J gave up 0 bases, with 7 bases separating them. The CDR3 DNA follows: TGTGCCAGCAGCTCCATGAGCTCCTATAATTCACCCCTCCACTTT. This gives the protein CASSSMSSYNSPLHF. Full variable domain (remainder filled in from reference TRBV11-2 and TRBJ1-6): EAGVAQSPRYKIIEKRQSVAFWCNPISGHATLYWYQQILGQGPKLLIQFQNNGVVDDSQLPKDRFSAERLKGVDSTLKIQPAKLEDSAVYLCASSSMSSYNSPLHFGNGTRLTVT.

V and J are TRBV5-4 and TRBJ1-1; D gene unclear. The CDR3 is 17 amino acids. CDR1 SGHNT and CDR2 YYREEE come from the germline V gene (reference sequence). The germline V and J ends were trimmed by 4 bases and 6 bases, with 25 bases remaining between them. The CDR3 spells CASSPVSRRQTLSEAFF. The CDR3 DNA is TGTGCCAGCAGCCCCGTAAGCCGGCGGCAGACGTTATCTGAAGCTTTCTTT. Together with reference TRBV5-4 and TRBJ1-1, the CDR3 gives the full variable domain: ETGVTQSPTHLIKTRGQQVTLRCSSQSGHNTVSWYQQALGQGPQFIFQYYREEENGRGNFPPRFSGLQFPNYSSELNVNALELDDSALYLCASSPVSRRQTLSEAFFGQGTRLTVV.

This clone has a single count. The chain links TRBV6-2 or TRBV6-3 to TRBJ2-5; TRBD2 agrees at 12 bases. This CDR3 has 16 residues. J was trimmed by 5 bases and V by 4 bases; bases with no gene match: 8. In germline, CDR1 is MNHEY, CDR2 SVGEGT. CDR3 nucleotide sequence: TGTGCCAGCAGTTTCTCTAGCGGGGGGGCCCGGGAGACCCAGTACTTC. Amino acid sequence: CASSFSSGGARETQYF.

CDR3 nucleotides: TGTGCCAGCAGTTCCGGACTAGCGGGAGGCCCCGCCTACGAGCAGTACTTC. Its translation is CASSSGLAGGPAYEQYF. The rearrangement joins TRBV28 to TRBJ2-7; 14 bases agree with TRBD2. Unmatched junction bases numbered 7, after V lost 4 bases and J lost 2 bases. CDR1 is MDHEN, CDR2 SYDVKM, per germline. This CDR3 contains 17 residues.

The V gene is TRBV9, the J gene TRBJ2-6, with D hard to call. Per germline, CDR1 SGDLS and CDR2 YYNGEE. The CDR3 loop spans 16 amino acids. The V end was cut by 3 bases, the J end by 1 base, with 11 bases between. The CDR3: CASSARLLSGANVLTF. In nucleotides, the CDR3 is TGTGCCAGCAGCGCCCGTCTCCTATCTGGGGCCAACGTCCTGACTTTC.

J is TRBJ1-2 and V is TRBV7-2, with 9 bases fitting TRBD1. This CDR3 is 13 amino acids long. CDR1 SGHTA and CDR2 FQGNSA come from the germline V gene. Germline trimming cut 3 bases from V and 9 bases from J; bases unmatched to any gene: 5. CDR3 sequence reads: CASSFGQGLSYTF. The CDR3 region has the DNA TGTGCCAGCAGCTTCGGACAGGGGTTGAGCTACACCTTC.

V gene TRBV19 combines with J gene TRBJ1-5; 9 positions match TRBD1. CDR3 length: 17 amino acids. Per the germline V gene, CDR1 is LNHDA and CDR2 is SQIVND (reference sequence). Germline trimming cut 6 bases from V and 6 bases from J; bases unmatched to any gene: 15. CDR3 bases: TGTGCCAGTAGACCCGGGACAGGGTTTCAGTTGGGTCAGCCCCAGCATTTT. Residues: CASRPGTGFQLGQPQHF.

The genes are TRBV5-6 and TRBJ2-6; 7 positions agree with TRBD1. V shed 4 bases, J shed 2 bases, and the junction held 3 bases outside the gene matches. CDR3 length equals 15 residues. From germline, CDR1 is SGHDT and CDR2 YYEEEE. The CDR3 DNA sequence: TGTGCCAGCAGCCAGACAGGGCCTGGGGCCAACGTCCTGACTTTC. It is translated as CASSQTGPGANVLTF.

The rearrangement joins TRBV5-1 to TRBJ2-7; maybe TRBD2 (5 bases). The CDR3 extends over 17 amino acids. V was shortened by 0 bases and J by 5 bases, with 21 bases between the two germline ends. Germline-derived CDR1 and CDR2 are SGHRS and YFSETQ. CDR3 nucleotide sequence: TGCGCCAGCAGCTTGGACGGGGTCGGACGTGGGGTGGACGAGCAGTACTTC. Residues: CASSLDGVGRGVDEQYF.

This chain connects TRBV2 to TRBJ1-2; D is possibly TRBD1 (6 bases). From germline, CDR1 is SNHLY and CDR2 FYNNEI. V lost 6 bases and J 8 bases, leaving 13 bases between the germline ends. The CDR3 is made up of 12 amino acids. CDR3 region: CASRRTGIGYTF. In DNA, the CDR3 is TGTGCCAGCAGGAGAACAGGGATCGGCTACACCTTC. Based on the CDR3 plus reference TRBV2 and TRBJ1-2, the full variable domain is EPEVTQTPSHQVTQMGQEVILRCVPISNHLYFYWYRQILGQKVEFLVSFYNNEISEKSEIFDDQFSVERPDGSNFTLKIRSTKLEDSAMYFCASRRTGIGYTFGSGTRLTVV.